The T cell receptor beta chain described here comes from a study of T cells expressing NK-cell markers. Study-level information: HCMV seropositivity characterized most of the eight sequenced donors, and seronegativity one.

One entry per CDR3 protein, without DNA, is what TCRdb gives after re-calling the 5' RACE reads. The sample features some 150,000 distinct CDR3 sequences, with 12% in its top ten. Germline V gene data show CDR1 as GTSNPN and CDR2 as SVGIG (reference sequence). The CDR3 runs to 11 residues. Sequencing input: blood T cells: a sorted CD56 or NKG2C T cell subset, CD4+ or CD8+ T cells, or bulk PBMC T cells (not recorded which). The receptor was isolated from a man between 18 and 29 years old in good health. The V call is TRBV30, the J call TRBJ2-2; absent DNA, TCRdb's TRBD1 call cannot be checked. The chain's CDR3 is CAWGDGGELFF. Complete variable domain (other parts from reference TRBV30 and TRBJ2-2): SQTIHQWPATLVQPVGSPLSLECTVEGTSNPNLYWYRQAAGRGLQLLFYSVGIGQISSEVPQNLSASRPQDRQFILSSKKLLLSDSGFYLCAWGDGGELFFGEGSRLTVL.